The rows below give T cell receptor beta chains drawn from one sample of a study of blood T cells in healthy people across ages. TCRdb reanalysed the 5' RACE reads using MiXCR and keeps one entry per CDR3 protein. In the table there are about 500,000 distinct CDR3 sequences, under 30% of which are singletons. In addition, the sample was reused for a study of T cells of mothers and their children.

Sequenced sample: blood. The receptor source for this set is a boy younger than 18 in good health. Each CDR3 is given with its conserved first and last residue. The order of the fields is J gene, V gene, CDR3 protein.

TRBJ2-1 TRBV5-1 CASSTSSGPSYEQFF
TRBJ2-5 TRBV5-1 CASSPDGQGETQYF
TRBJ2-5 TRBV4-2 CASSLEVKGVEETQYF
TRBJ2-7 TRBV7-9 CASSLGTSGNEQYF
TRBJ2-5 TRBV20-1 CSASPGQGETQYF
TRBJ1-5 TRBV19 CASSIVPGQNNQPQHF
TRBJ2-5 TRBV6-6 CASGPGLKRETQYF
TRBJ2-5 TRBV28 CASSLVVAGGHETQYF
TRBJ2-7 TRBV5-1 CASSTTGTGKYEQYF
TRBJ2-3 TRBV6-2/TRBV6-3 CASSYKDTDTQYF
TRBJ1-1 TRBV4-1 CASSQDGTRANTEAFF
TRBJ2-7 TRBV28 CASSFLSEQYF
TRBJ1-2 TRBV30 CAWRQADNYGYTF
TRBJ2-7 TRBV27 CASSLSGGDYEQYF
TRBJ2-2 TRBV5-4 CASSFSLTGNTGELFF
TRBJ1-6 TRBV30 CAWRVTGARGSPLHF
TRBJ2-5 TRBV4-1 CASSQVEAGGDQETQYF
. TRBV7-9 CASSLLGLAGEQFF
TRBJ2-3 TRBV12-3/TRBV12-4 CASSLVGSSADTQYF
TRBJ2-3 TRBV5-1 CASSLTGGEFASTDTQYF
TRBJ2-5 TRBV20-1 CSASLLDWVAETQYF
TRBJ2-1 TRBV27 CASSYGAGGQYNEQFF
TRBJ2-1 TRBV7-6 CASSRGNNEQFF
TRBJ2-7 TRBV7-8 CASSLVPQPSGSYEQYF
TRBJ1-2 TRBV6-2/TRBV6-3 CASSYSTGTRGLRDGYTF
TRBJ1-6 TRBV12-3/TRBV12-4 CASTQKGPTNSPLHF
TRBJ2-7 TRBV7-7 CASSRDFMDEQYF
TRBJ2-5 TRBV28 CASSLIYRARVTETQYF
TRBJ2-5 TRBV7-9 CASSFGTLVQETQYF
TRBJ2-7 TRBV12-5 CASGRAGSYEQYF
. TRBV6-2/TRBV6-3 CASRHGGLAGSEQFF
TRBJ2-7 TRBV6-5 CASSPDGSKQYF
TRBJ2-1 TRBV7-9 CASSFPAYRELSYNEQFF
TRBJ1-3 TRBV7-2 CASSSDGGTVYSAGNTIYF
TRBJ2-2 TRBV6-5 CASSYSEAGELFF
TRBJ1-6 TRBV4-3 CASSPSSRGSPLHF
TRBJ2-4 TRBV24-1 CATSGDRGNIQYF
TRBJ1-1 TRBV6-5 CASSSDRGSNTEAFF
TRBJ2-5 TRBV9 CASSVLASEETQYF
TRBJ2-1 TRBV6-5 CASSYWLRSSYNEQFF